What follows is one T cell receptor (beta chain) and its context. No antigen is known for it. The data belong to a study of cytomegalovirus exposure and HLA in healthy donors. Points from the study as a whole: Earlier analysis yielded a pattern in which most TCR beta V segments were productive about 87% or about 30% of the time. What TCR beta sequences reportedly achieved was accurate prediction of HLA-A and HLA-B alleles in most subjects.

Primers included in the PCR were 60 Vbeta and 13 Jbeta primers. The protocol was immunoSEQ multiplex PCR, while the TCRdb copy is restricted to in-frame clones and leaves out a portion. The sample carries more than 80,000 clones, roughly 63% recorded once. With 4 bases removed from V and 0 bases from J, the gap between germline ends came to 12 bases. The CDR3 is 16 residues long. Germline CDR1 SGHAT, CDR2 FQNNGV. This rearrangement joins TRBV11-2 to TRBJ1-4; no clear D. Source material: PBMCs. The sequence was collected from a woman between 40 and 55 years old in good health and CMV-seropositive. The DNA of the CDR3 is TGTGCCAGCAGCTCCGTGAGGCGCCCAACTAATGAAAAACTGTTTTTT. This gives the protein CASSSVRRPTNEKLFF.